This T cell receptor beta chain derives from a study of cytomegalovirus exposure and HLA in healthy donors. Germline assignment: CDR1 SGHDT and CDR2 YYEEEE. V lost 4 bases, J lost 2 bases, and 9 bases stayed unmatched. CDR3 length: 17 residues. The PCR contained 60 Vbeta and 13 Jbeta primers. Assay used: immunoSEQ multiplex PCR; TCRdb lists only in-frame clones, some missing. The profile covers fewer than 100,000 clones, with roughly 78% appearing a single time and approximately 4% taken by the ten largest. The TCR sequence derives from a male donor in good health and CMV-seropositive. Sequencing used PBMCs. The chain is built from TRBV5-6 and TRBJ2-3, with TRBD2 identical over 11 bases. CDR3 loop: CASSGASGGLVTDTQYF. The CDR3 DNA follows: TGTGCCAGCAGCGGAGCTAGCGGGGGGCTCGTCACAGATACGCAGTATTTT.